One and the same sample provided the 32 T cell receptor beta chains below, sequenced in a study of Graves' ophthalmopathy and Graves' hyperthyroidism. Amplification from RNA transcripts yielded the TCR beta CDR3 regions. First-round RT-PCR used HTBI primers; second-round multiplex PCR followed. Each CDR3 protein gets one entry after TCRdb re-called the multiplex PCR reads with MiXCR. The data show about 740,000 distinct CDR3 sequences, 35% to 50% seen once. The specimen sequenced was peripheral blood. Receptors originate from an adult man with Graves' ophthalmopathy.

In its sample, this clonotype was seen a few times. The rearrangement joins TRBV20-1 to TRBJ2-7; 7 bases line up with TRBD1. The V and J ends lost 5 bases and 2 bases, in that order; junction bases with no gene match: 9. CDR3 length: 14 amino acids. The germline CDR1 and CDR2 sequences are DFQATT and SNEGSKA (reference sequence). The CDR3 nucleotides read TGCAGTGCTGACCCGGGACAGTCTCCCTACGAGCAGTACTTC. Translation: CSADPGQSPYEQYF.

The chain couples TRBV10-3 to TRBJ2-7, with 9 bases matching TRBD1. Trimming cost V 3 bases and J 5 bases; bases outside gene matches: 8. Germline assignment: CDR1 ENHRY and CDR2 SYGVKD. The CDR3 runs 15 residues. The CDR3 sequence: CAISELTGGIDEQYF. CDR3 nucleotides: TGTGCCATCAGTGAATTGACAGGGGGTATCGACGAGCAGTACTTC.

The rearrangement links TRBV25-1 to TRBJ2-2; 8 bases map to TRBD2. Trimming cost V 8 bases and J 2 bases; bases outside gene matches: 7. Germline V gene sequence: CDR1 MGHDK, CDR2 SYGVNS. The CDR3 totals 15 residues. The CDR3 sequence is CASRRAGGNTGELFF. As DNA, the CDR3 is TGTGCCAGCCGTCGGGCGGGAGGCAACACCGGGGAGCTGTTTTTT.

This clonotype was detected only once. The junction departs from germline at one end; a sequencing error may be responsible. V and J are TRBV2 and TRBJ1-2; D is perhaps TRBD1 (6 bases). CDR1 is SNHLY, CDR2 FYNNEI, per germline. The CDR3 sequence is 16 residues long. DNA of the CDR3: TGCGCCAGCAGCCGAGACTTACAGGGAGTTGATTATGGCTACACCTTC. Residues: CASSRDLQGVDYGYTF.

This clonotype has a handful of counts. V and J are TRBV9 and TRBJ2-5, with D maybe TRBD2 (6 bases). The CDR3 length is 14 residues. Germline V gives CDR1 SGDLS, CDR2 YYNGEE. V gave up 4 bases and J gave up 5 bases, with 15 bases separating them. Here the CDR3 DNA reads TGTGCCAGCAGCCTCAGAGCGGCGGGGGAGACCCAGTACTTC. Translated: CASSLRAAGETQYF.

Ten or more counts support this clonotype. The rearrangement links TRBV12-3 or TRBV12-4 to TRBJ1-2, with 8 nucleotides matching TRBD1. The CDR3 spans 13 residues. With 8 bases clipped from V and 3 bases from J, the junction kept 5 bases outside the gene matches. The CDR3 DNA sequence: TGTGCCAGCGGAGACAGGGGCGACTATGGCTACACCTTC. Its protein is CASGDRGDYGYTF.

The CDR3, as DNA: TGTGCCAGCAGACGTACAGGGGGAAGGACTGAAGCTTTCTTT. It is translated as CASRRTGGRTEAFF. The gene calls are TRBV10-3 and TRBJ1-1; 8 bases line up with TRBD1. V was clipped by 10 bases and J by 5 bases; unmatched bases: 12. This CDR3 has 14 amino acids. Germline V gene lookup returns CDR1 ENHRY and CDR2 SYGVKD.

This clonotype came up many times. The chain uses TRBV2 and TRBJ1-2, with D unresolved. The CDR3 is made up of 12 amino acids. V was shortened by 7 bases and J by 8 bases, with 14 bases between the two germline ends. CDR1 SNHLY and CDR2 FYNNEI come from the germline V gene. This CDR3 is CASTPENQGYTF. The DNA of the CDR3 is TGTGCCAGCACCCCTGAGAACCAGGGCTACACCTTC.

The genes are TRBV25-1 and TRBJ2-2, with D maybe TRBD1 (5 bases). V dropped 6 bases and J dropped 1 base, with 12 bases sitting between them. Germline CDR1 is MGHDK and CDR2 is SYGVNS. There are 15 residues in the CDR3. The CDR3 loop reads CASSALRGNTGELFF. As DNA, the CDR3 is TGTGCCAGCAGCGCACTAAGGGGGAACACCGGGGAGCTGTTTTTT.

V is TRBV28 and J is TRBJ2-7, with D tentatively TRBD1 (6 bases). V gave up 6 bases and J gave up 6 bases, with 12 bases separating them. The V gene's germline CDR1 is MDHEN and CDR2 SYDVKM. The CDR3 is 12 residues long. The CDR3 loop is CASRQGRGEQYF. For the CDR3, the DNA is TGTGCCAGCAGGCAGGGGCGCGGCGAGCAGTACTTC.

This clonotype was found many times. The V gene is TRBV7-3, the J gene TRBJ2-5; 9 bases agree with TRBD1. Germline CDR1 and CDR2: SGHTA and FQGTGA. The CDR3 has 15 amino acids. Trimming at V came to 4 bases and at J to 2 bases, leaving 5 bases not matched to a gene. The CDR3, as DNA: TGTGCCAGCAGCTCCATGGGACAGGGTCAAGAGACCCAGTACTTC. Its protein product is CASSSMGQGQETQYF.

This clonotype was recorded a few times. The CDR3 DNA is TGTGCCAGCAGTGAGGGGCCGGGGGTGGCGAACACTGAAGCTTTCTTT. It yields the protein CASSEGPGVANTEAFF. The chain recombines TRBV6-5 with TRBJ1-1, with D possibly being TRBD1 (5 bases). From germline, CDR1 is MNHEY and CDR2 SVGAGI. V gave up 5 bases and J gave up 1 base, with 17 bases separating them. The CDR3 extends over 16 amino acids.

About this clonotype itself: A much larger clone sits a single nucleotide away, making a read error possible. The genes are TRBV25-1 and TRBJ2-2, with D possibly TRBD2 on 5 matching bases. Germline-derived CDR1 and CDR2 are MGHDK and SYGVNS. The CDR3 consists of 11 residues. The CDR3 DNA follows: TGTGCCATCAGTGAGGTCGGGGAGCCGTTTTTT. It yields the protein CAISEVGEPFF. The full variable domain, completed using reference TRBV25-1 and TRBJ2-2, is EADIYQTPRYLVIGTGKKITLECSQTMGHDKMYWYQQDPGMELHLIHYSYGVNSTEKGDLSSESTVSRIRTEHFPLTLESARPSHTSQYLCAISEVGEPFFGEGSRLTVL.

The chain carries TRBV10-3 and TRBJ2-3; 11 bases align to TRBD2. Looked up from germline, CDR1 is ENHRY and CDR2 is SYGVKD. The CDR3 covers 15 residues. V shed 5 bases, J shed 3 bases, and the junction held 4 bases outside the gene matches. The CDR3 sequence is CAISYGTSGTDTQYF. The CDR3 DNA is TGTGCCATCAGTTATGGGACTAGCGGAACAGATACGCAGTATTTT.

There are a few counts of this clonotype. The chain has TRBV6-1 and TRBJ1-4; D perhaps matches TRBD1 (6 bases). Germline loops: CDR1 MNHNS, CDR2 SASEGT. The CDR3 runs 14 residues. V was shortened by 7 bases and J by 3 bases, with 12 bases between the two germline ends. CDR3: CASTQGSANEKLFF. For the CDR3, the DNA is TGTGCCAGCACCCAGGGGTCTGCTAATGAAAAACTGTTTTTT.

In DNA, the CDR3 is TGTGCCATCAGGGGGGCTAGCACAGATACGCAGTATTTT. Protein product: CAIRGASTDTQYF. This chain joins TRBV10-3 and TRBJ2-3; a weak D match, TRBD1 (6 bases). V was trimmed by 6 bases and J by 0 bases, leaving 7 bases between them. The CDR3 contains 13 residues. Per the germline V gene, CDR1 is ENHRY and CDR2 is SYGVKD.

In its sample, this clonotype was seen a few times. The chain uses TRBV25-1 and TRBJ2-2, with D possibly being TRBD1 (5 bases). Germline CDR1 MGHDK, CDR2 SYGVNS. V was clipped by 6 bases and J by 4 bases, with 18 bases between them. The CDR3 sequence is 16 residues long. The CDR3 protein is CASSQSGPVGTGELFF. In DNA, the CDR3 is TGTGCCAGCAGCCAATCAGGGCCTGTGGGCACCGGGGAGCTGTTTTTT.

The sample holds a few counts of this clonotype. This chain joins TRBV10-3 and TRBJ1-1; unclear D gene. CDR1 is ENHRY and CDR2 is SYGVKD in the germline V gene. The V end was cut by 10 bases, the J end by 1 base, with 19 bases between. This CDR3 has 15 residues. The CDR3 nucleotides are TGTGCCAGCATCACAAATAGGATTAAGAACACTGAAGCTTTCTTT. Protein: CASITNRIKNTEAFF.

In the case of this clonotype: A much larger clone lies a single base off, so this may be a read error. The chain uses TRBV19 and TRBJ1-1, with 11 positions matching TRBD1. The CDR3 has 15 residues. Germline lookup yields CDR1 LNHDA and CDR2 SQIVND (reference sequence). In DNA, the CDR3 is TGTGCCAGTAGTATCGGACAGGGGGCTGGGACTGAAGCTTCCTTT. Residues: CASSIGQGAGTEASF.

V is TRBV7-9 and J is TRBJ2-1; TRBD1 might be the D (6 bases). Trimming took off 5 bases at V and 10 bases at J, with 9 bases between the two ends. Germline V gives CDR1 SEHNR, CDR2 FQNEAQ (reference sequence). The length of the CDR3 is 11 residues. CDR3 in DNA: TGTGCCAGCAGCCAGGGGTTGGAGCAGTTCTTC. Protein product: CASSQGLEQFF. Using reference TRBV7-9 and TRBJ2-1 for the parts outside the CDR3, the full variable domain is DTGVSQNPRHKITKRGQNVTFRCDPISEHNRLYWYRQTLGQGPEFLTYFQNEAQLEKSRLLSDRFSAERPKGSFSTLEIQRTEQGDSAMYLCASSQGLEQFFGPGTRLTVL.

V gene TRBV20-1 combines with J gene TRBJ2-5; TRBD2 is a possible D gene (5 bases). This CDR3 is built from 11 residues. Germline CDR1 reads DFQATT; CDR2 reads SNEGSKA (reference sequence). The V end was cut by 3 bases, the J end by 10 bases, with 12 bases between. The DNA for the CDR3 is TGCAGTGCTAGGGGAGTTGGGGACCAGTACTTC. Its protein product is CSARGVGDQYF.

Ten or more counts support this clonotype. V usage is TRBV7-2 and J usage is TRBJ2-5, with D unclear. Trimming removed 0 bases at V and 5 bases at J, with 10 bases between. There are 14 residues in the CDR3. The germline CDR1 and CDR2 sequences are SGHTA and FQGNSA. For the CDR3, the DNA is TGTGCCAGCAGCTTAGCTCCGCTGGGGGAGACCCAGTACTTC. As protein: CASSLAPLGETQYF.

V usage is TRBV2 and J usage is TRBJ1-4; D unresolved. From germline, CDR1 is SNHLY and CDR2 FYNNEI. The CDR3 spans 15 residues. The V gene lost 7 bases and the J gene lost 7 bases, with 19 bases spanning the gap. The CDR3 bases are TGTGCCAGCACGGATGGGCCGCCTCGGAGTGAAAAACTGTTTTTT. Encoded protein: CASTDGPPRSEKLFF.

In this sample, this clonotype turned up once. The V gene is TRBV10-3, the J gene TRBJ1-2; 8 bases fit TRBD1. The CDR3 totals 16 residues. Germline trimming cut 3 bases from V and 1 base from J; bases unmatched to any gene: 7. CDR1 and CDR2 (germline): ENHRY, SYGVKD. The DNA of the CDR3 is TGTGCCATCAGTGACAGTCGACAGGGGAATAACTATGGCTACACCTTC. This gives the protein CAISDSRQGNNYGYTF.

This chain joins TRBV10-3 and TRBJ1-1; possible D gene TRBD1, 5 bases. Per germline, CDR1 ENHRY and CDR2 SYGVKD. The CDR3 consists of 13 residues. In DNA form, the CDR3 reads TGTGCTAGAGAGAACCTTAGGGGCACTGAAGCTTTCTTT. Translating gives CARENLRGTEAFF.

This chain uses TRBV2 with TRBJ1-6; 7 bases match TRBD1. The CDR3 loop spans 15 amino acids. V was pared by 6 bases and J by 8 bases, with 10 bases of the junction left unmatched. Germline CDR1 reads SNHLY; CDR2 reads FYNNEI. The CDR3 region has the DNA TGTGCCAGCAGCCCGGCAGACAGGGCCTATTCACCCCTCCACTTT. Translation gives CASSPADRAYSPLHF.

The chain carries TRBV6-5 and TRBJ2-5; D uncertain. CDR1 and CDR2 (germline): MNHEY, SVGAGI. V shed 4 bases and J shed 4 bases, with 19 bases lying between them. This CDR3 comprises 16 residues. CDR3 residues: CASSLWAEMRGETQYF. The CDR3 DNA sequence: TGTGCCAGCAGTTTATGGGCGGAAATGAGAGGAGAGACCCAGTACTTC.

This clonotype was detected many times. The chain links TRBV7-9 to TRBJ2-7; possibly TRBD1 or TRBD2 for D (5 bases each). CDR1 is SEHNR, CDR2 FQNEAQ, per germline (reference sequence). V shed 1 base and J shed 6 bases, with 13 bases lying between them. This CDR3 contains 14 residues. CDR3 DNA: TGTGCCAGCAGCTTAGGGACGGGGACGGGCGAGCAGTACTTC. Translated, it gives CASSLGTGTGEQYF.

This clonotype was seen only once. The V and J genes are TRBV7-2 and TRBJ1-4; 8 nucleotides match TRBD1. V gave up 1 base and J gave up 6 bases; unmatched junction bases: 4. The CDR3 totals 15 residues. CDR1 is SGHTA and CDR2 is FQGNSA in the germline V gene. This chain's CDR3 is CASSLVTGEDEKLFF. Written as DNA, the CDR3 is TGTGCCAGCAGCTTAGTGACAGGGGAGGATGAAAAACTGTTTTTT.

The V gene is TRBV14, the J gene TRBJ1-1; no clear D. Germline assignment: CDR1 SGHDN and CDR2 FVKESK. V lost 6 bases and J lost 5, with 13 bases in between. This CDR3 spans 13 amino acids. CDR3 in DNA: TGTGCCAGCAGGCAGAGGGCGGGAACTGAAGCTTTCTTT. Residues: CASRQRAGTEAFF.

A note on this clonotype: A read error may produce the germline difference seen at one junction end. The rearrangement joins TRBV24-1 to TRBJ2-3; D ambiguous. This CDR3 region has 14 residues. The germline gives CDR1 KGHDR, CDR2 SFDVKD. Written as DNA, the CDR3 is TGTGCCAGCAGTTACCGTGATAGCACAGATACGCAGTATTTT. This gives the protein CASSYRDSTDTQYF.

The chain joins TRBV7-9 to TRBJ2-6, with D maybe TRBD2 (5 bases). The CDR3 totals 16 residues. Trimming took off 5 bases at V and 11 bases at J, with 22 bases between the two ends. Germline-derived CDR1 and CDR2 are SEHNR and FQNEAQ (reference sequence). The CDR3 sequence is CASSPEGNVRSYVLTF. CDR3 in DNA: TGTGCCAGCAGCCCCGAGGGTAATGTGCGGTCCTACGTCCTGACTTTC. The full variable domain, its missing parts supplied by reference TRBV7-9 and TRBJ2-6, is DTGVSQNPRHKITKRGQNVTFRCDPISEHNRLYWYRQTLGQGPEFLTYFQNEAQLEKSRLLSDRFSAERPKGSFSTLEIQRTEQGDSAMYLCASSPEGNVRSYVLTFGAGSRLTVL.